The present T cell receptor (beta chain) was sequenced within a study of CD8+ T cells in alopecia areata. Findings of the study overall: The study found TCR sharing across patients less clear than in mice, possibly for HLA reasons. Significant decreases in scalp clonality and expanded CD8+ clones followed tofacitinib treatment.

Stated treatment: oral pan-JAK inhibitor, 5-10 mg twice daily. In this sample, this clone turned up a few times. The antigen is unknown. Per the germline V gene, CDR1 is LGHNT and CDR2 is FRNRAP. V was trimmed by 6 bases and J by 5 bases, leaving 4 bases between them. The CDR3 is made up of 11 amino acids. Investigators isolated RNA and reverse transcribed it into cDNA to act as the sequencing template. Repertoires were generated with immunoSEQ multiplex PCR, while TCRdb's copy carries only in-frame clones and drops some. Here the sample spans hundreds of thousands of clones, roughly 66% being singletons.

This chain connects TRBV12-5 to TRBJ2-2; unclear D gene. This TCR came from a human donor with alopecia areata. The sample here was CD4+ T cells sorted from blood, taken at approximately week 45, from a patient treated with tofacitinib. The CDR3 here is CASGWTGELFF. The CDR3 DNA sequence: TGTGCTAGTGGATGGACCGGGGAGCTGTTTTTT.